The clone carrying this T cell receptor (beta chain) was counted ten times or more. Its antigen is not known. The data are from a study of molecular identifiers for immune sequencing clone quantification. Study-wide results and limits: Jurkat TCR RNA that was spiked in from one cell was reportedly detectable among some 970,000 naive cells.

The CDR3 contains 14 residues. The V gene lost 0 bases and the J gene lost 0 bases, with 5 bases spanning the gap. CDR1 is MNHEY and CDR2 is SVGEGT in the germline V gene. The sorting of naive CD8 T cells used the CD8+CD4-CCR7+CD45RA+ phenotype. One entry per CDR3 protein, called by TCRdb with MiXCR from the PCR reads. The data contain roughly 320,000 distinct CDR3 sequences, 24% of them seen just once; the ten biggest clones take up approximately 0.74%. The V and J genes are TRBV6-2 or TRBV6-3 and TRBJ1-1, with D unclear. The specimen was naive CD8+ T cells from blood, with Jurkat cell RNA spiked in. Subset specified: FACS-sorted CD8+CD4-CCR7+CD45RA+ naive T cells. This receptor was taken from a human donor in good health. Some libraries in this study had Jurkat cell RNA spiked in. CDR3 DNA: TGTGCCAGCAGTTACTCGAGGCTGAACACTGAAGCTTTCTTT. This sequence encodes CASSYSRLNTEAFF.